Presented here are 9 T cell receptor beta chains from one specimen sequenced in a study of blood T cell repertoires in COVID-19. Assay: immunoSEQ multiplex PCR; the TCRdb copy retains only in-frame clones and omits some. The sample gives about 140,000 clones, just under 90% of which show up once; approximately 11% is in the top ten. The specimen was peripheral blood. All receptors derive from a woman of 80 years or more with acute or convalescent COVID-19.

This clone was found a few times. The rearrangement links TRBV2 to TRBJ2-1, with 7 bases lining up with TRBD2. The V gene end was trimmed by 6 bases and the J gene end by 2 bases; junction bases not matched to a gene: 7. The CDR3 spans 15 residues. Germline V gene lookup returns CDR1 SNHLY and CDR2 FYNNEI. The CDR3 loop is CASSRGGVTYNEQFF. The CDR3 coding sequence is TGTGCCAGCAGCCGCGGGGGAGTCACCTACAATGAGCAGTTCTTC.

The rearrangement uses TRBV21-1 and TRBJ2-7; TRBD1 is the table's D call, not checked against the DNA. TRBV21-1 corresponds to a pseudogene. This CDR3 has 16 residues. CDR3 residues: CASSNRWDRGHYEQYF. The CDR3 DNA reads TGTGCCAGCAGCAACCGCTGGGACAGGGGGCACTACGAGCAGTACTTC.

The CDR3 sequence: CASSPGTSGTYEQYF. For the CDR3, the DNA is TGTGCCAGCAGCCCCGGGACTAGCGGGACCTACGAGCAGTACTTC. The chain links TRBV28 to TRBJ2-7; 13 nucleotides align to TRBD2. Trimming removed 6 bases from V and 2 bases from J; junction bases left unmatched: 4. Germline CDR1 is MDHEN and CDR2 is SYDVKM. The CDR3 has 15 amino acids.

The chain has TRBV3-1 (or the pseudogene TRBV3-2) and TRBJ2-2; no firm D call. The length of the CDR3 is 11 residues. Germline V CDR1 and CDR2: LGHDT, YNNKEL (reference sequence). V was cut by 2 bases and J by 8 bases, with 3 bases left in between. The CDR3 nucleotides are TGTGCCAGCAGCCAACTGGGGGAGCTGTTTTTT. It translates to CASSQLGELFF.

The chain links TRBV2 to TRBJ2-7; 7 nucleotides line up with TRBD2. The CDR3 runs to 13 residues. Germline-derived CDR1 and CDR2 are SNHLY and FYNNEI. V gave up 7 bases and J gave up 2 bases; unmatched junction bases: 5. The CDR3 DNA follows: TGTGCCAGCAAGCGGGAATCAGCCTACGAGCAGTACTTC. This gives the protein CASKRESAYEQYF. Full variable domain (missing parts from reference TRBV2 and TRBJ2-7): EPEVTQTPSHQVTQMGQEVILRCVPISNHLYFYWYRQILGQKVEFLVSFYNNEISEKSEIFDDQFSVERPDGSNFTLKIRSTKLEDSAMYFCASKRESAYEQYFGPGTRLTVT.

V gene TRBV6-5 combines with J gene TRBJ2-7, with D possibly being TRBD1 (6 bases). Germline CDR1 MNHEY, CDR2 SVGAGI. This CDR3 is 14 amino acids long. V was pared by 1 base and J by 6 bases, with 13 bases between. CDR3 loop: CASSYWGQGTEQYF. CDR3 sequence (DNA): TGTGCCAGCAGTTACTGGGGCCAGGGGACCGAGCAGTACTTC.

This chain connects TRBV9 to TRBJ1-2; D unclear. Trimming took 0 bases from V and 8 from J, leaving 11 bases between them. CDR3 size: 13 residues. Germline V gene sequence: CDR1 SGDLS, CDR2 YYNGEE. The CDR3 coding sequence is TGTGCCAGCAGCGTAGAGGAGGGAGCGGGCTACACCTTC. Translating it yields CASSVEEGAGYTF.

CDR3 sequence (DNA): TGTGCCAGCAGCCCCCGGACAGGGAGGCCCTACGAGCAGTACTTC. It codes for CASSPRTGRPYEQYF. The rearrangement uses TRBV5-4 and TRBJ2-7; 8 bases are shared with TRBD1. V lost 4 bases to trimming and J lost 2 bases; unmatched junction nucleotides: 8. The CDR3 is 15 residues long. In germline, CDR1 is SGHNT, CDR2 YYREEE (reference sequence).

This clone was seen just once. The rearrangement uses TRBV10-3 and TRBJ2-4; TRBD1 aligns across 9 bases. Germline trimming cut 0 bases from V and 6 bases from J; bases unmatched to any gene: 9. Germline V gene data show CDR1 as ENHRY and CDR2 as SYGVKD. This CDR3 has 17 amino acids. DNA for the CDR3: TGTGCCATCAGTGAGTCCCCACCCGACAGGGGGTTAAACATTCAGTACTTC. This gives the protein CAISESPPDRGLNIQYF.